These 32 T cell receptor beta chains were sequenced from one sample in a study of shared clonotypes between healthy human individuals. Measured with immunoSEQ multiplex PCR; TCRdb has only the in-frame clones, and not every one. The sample consists of 700,000 or so clones, about two thirds of them appearing once. The sequenced sample was memory CD4+ T cells sorted from blood. Subset here: CD45RA-negative fraction. All receptors derive from a woman aged 25 to 39 in good health.

The chain recombines TRBV5-1 with TRBJ2-3; D gene ambiguous. V gave up 0 bases and J gave up 2 bases, with 7 bases separating them. The germline CDR1 and CDR2 sequences are SGHRS and YFSETQ. The CDR3 contains 14 residues. The CDR3 loop is CASSLASHTDTQYF. The CDR3 DNA reads as TGCGCCAGCAGCTTGGCGAGCCACACAGATACGCAGTATTTT.

In its sample, this clone was seen many times. The V gene is TRBV11-2, the J gene TRBJ2-7; D is uncertain. Germline V lookup: CDR1 SGHAT, CDR2 FQNNGV. The V gene lost 5 bases and the J gene lost 1 base, with 15 bases spanning the gap. This CDR3 has 15 amino acids. CDR3 protein: CASSIPGSQSYEQYF. The CDR3 DNA follows: TGTGCCAGCAGCATTCCTGGGTCGCAATCCTACGAGCAGTACTTC.

The rearrangement links TRBV13 to TRBJ2-7; TRBD2 aligns across 12 bases. The junction had 13 bases not matched to a gene; V was cut back by 6 bases and J by 4 bases. The CDR3 runs 17 residues. From germline, CDR1 is PRHDT and CDR2 FYEKMQ (reference sequence). As DNA, the CDR3 is TGTGCCAGCAGAAATAGTGGGTGGACTAGCGGGGAATACGAGCAGTACTTC. It yields the protein CASRNSGWTSGEYEQYF.

The chain carries TRBV28 and TRBJ2-3; D possibly corresponds to TRBD2 (6 bases). V was trimmed by 3 bases and J by 0 bases, leaving 10 bases between them. Per germline, CDR1 MDHEN and CDR2 SYDVKM. This CDR3 spans 15 amino acids. As DNA, the CDR3 is TGTGCCAGCAGTTTCCGCGGGACTAGCACAGATACGCAGTATTTT. It specifies CASSFRGTSTDTQYF.

The CDR3 spells CASRGGRTGELFF. The CDR3 region has the DNA TGTGCCAGTAGGGGTGGGAGGACCGGGGAGCTGTTTTTT. The chain combines TRBV19 with TRBJ2-2; tentatively, D is TRBD2 (6 bases). This CDR3 spans 13 amino acids. V was clipped by 6 bases and J by 5 bases, with 10 bases between them. Looked up from germline, CDR1 is LNHDA and CDR2 is SQIVND (reference sequence).

V gene TRBV5-5 combines with J gene TRBJ2-3, with D uncertain. CDR1 SGHKS and CDR2 YYEKEE come from the germline V gene (reference sequence). V gave up 6 bases and J gave up 0 bases, with 11 bases separating them. CDR3 size: 14 residues. The CDR3 nucleotides are TGTGCCAGCACCTCACTCTCGAGCACAGATACGCAGTATTTT. Protein product: CASTSLSSTDTQYF. Variable domain in full (rest from reference TRBV5-5 and TRBJ2-3): DAGVTQSPTHLIKTRGQQVTLRCSPISGHKSVSWYQQVLGQGPQFIFQYYEKEERGRGNFPDRFSARQFPNYSSELNVNALLLGDSALYLCASTSLSSTDTQYFGPGTRLTVL.

The chain is built from TRBV28 and TRBJ2-7; 7 bases align to TRBD1. The junction had 8 bases not matched to a gene; V was cut back by 4 bases and J by 5 bases. From germline, CDR1 is MDHEN and CDR2 SYDVKM. CDR3 size: 14 residues. The CDR3 DNA sequence: TGTGCCAGCAGTTCGCCCGGGACAGTGAACGAGCAGTACTTC. This encodes CASSSPGTVNEQYF.

Notes on this clone: A junction boundary mismatches the germline segment, possibly from a read error. V is TRBV2 and J is TRBJ1-1; no definite D call. CDR3 size: 13 residues. Germline V gene sequence: CDR1 SNHLY, CDR2 FYNNEI. The CDR3 spells CASTELGNTEAFF. The CDR3 DNA reads TGTGCCAGCACTGAACTTGGGAACACTGAAGCTTTCTTT.

This rearrangement joins TRBV27 to TRBJ1-6; D unresolved. The germline V gene has CDR1 MNHEY and CDR2 SMNVEV (reference sequence). The V and J ends lost 2 bases and 0 bases respectively, with 8 bases between them. The CDR3 has 16 residues. CDR3 region: CASSLVQSSYNSPLHF. The CDR3 nucleotides are TGTGCCAGCAGTTTAGTACAGAGCTCCTATAATTCACCCCTCCACTTT.

A note on this clone: The sample carries other DNA sequences with the same CDR3. The genes are TRBV5-1 and TRBJ1-5, with D maybe TRBD1 (5 bases). V lost 0 bases and J lost 7, with 8 bases in between. Germline V lookup: CDR1 SGHRS, CDR2 YFSETQ. The CDR3 extends over 13 amino acids. The CDR3: CASSLEGKQPQHF. In DNA form, the CDR3 reads TGCGCCAGCAGCTTGGAGGGGAAGCAGCCCCAGCATTTT.

This chain joins TRBV27 and TRBJ2-2; 9 bases agree with TRBD2. The CDR3 runs to 22 residues. Germline CDR1 reads MNHEY; CDR2 reads SMNVEV (reference sequence). After removal of 2 bases from V and 7 bases from J, the junction contained 26 bases not matched to a gene. DNA for the CDR3: TGTGCCAGCAGTTTACTTCGATTTCGTTGGGGAGCGGGAGGTTGGGAAGGCGGGGAGCTGTTTTTT. This translates into CASSLLRFRWGAGGWEGGELFF.

A note on this clone: An end of the junction does not agree with germline; a read error may underlie this. The gene calls are TRBV10-3 and TRBJ1-2; D unresolved. The CDR3 has 14 amino acids. In germline, CDR1 is ENHRY, CDR2 SYGVKD. The CDR3 sequence: CASSANGFGYGYTF. The CDR3 DNA reads as TGTGCCAGCAGTGCGAACGGGTTTGGCTATGGCTACACCTTC.

This chain uses TRBV28 with TRBJ1-5; D may be TRBD1 (5 bases). The CDR3 has 15 residues. V was trimmed by 6 bases and J by 2 bases, leaving 14 bases between them. Germline V gene data show CDR1 as MDHEN and CDR2 as SYDVKM. The CDR3 coding sequence is TGTGCCAGCAGGTACTCAGGGAGTGGCAATCAGCCCCAGCATTTT. Translating it yields CASRYSGSGNQPQHF.

Here the CDR3 reads CASSSPGGSPYEQYF. In DNA, the CDR3 is TGTGCCAGCAGCTCCCCCGGGGGCTCACCGTACGAGCAGTACTTC. V usage is TRBV11-3 and J usage is TRBJ2-7; D assignment may be TRBD1 or TRBD2 (6 bases each). The V gene lost 4 bases and the J gene lost 4 bases, with 17 bases spanning the gap. CDR3 length equals 15 residues. In germline, CDR1 is SGHNT, CDR2 YENEEA.

J is TRBJ2-3 and V is TRBV7-3; 13 nucleotides match TRBD2. The V segment lost 5 bases and the J segment 11 bases; nucleotides outside the gene matches: 13. From germline, CDR1 is SGHTA and CDR2 FQGTGA. The length of the CDR3 is 16 residues. The CDR3 DNA reads as TGTGCCAGCAGCGAGAATTTAGGACTAGCGGGAGTCGGGCAGTATTTT. It is translated as CASSENLGLAGVGQYF.

This clone was seen ten or more times. This chain connects TRBV11-3 to TRBJ2-1, with 12 positions matching TRBD2. The CDR3 totals 16 residues. J gave up 3 bases and V 2 bases, and 2 bases lay outside the gene matches. Looked up from germline, CDR1 is SGHNT and CDR2 is YENEEA. In nucleotides, the CDR3 is TGTGCCAGCAGCTTAAGACTAGCGGGAGACTACAATGAGCAGTTCTTC. Amino acid sequence: CASSLRLAGDYNEQFF.

Only a few counts were recorded for this clone. This rearrangement joins TRBV4-2 to TRBJ2-1; tentatively, D is TRBD1 (6 bases). V shed 2 bases and J shed 9 bases, with 17 bases lying between them. Germline-derived CDR1 and CDR2 are LGHNA and YNFKEQ. This CDR3 contains 15 residues. For the CDR3, the DNA is TGTGCCAGCAGCCAAAGCCCCGGGACACAGTCTGAGCAGTTCTTC. As protein: CASSQSPGTQSEQFF.

The chain has TRBV7-6 and TRBJ2-5, with D perhaps matching TRBD2 (5 bases). The V and J ends lost 5 bases and 3 bases respectively, with 10 bases between them. Germline lookup yields CDR1 SGHVS and CDR2 FNYEAQ. This CDR3 has 13 amino acids. The CDR3 nucleotides read TGTGCCAGCAGCCAACGAGGGAAAGAGACCCAGTACTTC. It translates to CASSQRGKETQYF.

The chain combines TRBV6-5 with TRBJ1-2, with D uncertain. The germline gives CDR1 MNHEY, CDR2 SVGAGI. Deletions cut 6 bases from V and 3 bases from J, with 14 bases between. The CDR3 contains 14 residues. CDR3 DNA sequence: TGTGCCAGCAGACCGGAGGGAGACTACTATGGCTACACCTTC. This gives the protein CASRPEGDYYGYTF.

As for this clone: A much larger clonotype is one base distant, so this may be a read error. The rearrangement uses TRBV7-3 and TRBJ1-1, with 7 nucleotides matching TRBD1. This CDR3 has 13 amino acids. The V gene's germline CDR1 is SGHTA and CDR2 FQGTGA. Trimming at V came to 3 bases and at J to 3 bases, leaving 1 base not matched to a gene. The CDR3 spells CASSFQGDTEAFF. In DNA form, the CDR3 reads TGTGCCAGCAGCTTTCAGGGGGACACTGAAGCTTTCTTT.

This sequence joins TRBV7-2 and TRBJ2-7; 9 positions agree with TRBD2. V dropped 3 bases and J dropped 2; count of bases not matched to a gene: 2. The germline V gene has CDR1 SGHTA and CDR2 FQGNSA. The CDR3 runs 14 residues. The CDR3 sequence is CASSFSGSAYEQYF. CDR3 nucleotide sequence: TGTGCCAGCAGCTTTAGCGGGAGCGCCTACGAGCAGTACTTC.

The chain employs TRBV18 and TRBJ2-5; D uncertain. The CDR3 sequence is 13 residues long. The V gene's germline CDR1 is KGHSH and CDR2 LQKENI. The V and J ends lost 4 bases and 3 bases respectively, with 9 bases between them. The CDR3 loop reads CASSQGAEETQYF. DNA for the CDR3: TGTGCCAGCTCACAGGGTGCGGAAGAGACCCAGTACTTC.

The chain links TRBV5-1 to TRBJ1-1; TRBD1 matches 7 bases. The CDR3 extends over 14 amino acids. The V gene end was trimmed by 2 bases and the J gene end by 7 bases; junction bases not matched to a gene: 8. CDR1 is SGHRS and CDR2 is YFSETQ in the germline V gene. CDR3 in DNA: TGCGCCAGCAGCTTAACGGGACAGCGCGATGAAGCTTTCTTT. Its translation is CASSLTGQRDEAFF.

V usage is TRBV6-1 and J usage is TRBJ2-1; 10 bases align to TRBD2. The germline V gene has CDR1 MNHNS and CDR2 SASEGT. Losses at the gene ends were 1 base for V and 5 bases for J; bases not matched to a gene: 8. The CDR3 is made up of 17 amino acids. CDR3 sequence reads: CASSEEYRLAGDNEQFF. The CDR3, as DNA: TGTGCCAGCAGTGAAGAATATCGCCTAGCGGGGGACAATGAGCAGTTCTTC.

This clone showed up just a few times. The genes are TRBV12-5 and TRBJ1-1, with TRBD1 matching 7 bases. CDR1 LGHNT and CDR2 FRNRAP come from the germline V gene. The CDR3 runs 14 residues. The V segment lost 6 bases and the J segment 2 bases; nucleotides outside the gene matches: 6. CDR3 bases: TGTGCTAGTGGCAAAGGGGGCTCAAACACTGAAGCTTTCTTT. This translates into CASGKGGSNTEAFF.

V is TRBV7-2 and J is TRBJ2-7; D is possibly TRBD1 or TRBD2 (5 bases each). The CDR3 length is 15 residues. V was clipped by 3 bases and J by 0 bases, with 12 bases between them. Germline CDR1 SGHTA, CDR2 FQGNSA. CDR3 amino acids: CASSFGTVISYEQYF. The CDR3, as DNA: TGTGCCAGCAGCTTTGGGACGGTGATCTCCTACGAGCAGTACTTC.

The CDR3 DNA reads as TGTGCCAGAAGCGGTAGACCGCGAGGGGGAAACACCATATATTTT. Its translation is CARSGRPRGGNTIYF. V gene TRBV5-3 combines with J gene TRBJ1-3; D gene uncertain. TRBV5-3 is an open reading frame, and its role is uncertain. This CDR3 region has 15 residues. V shed 4 bases and J shed 4 bases, with 15 bases lying between them.

About this clone: This same CDR3 is encoded by further DNA sequences in the sample. The chain joins TRBV19 to TRBJ2-7; the D gene is possibly TRBD2 (5 bases). The CDR3 sequence is 13 residues long. The V and J ends lost 3 bases and 3 bases respectively, with 9 bases between them. The germline gives CDR1 LNHDA, CDR2 SQIVND (reference sequence). DNA of the CDR3: TGTGCCAGTAGTATGGCTAGCAGCTACGAGCAGTACTTC. Translation gives CASSMASSYEQYF.

The V call is TRBV28, the J call TRBJ2-7, with no clear D. CDR1 is MDHEN and CDR2 is SYDVKM in the germline V gene. Deletions cut 10 bases from V and 3 bases from J, with 19 bases between. The CDR3 has 14 residues. The CDR3 reads CATMTLRKIYEQYF. Here the CDR3 DNA reads TGTGCCACGATGACCCTCCGAAAGATCTACGAGCAGTACTTC.

The gene calls are TRBV2 and TRBJ2-6; TRBD1 agrees at 7 bases. Germline V gene sequence: CDR1 SNHLY, CDR2 FYNNEI. J lost 2 bases, V lost 2 bases, and 0 bases had no gene match. This CDR3 spans 15 amino acids. In nucleotides, the CDR3 is TGTGCCAGCAGTGAACAGGGGGCTGGGGCCAACGTCCTGACTTTC. Protein sequence: CASSEQGAGANVLTF.

The rearrangement links TRBV5-1 to TRBJ2-5, with TRBD1 matching over 7 bases. The CDR3 is made up of 13 amino acids. CDR1 and CDR2 (germline): SGHRS, YFSETQ. V was pared by 4 bases and J by 2 bases, with 2 bases of the junction left unmatched. The CDR3 spells CASSGGQQETQYF. The DNA for the CDR3 is TGCGCCAGCAGCGGGGGACAGCAAGAGACCCAGTACTTC.

This chain connects TRBV5-5 to TRBJ2-3; D is ambiguous. CDR1 and CDR2 from the germline V gene are SGHKS and YYEKEE (reference sequence). V was clipped by 0 bases and J by 4 bases, with 9 bases between them. The CDR3 consists of 14 residues. CDR3 region: CASSLVGGPDTQYF. CDR3 nucleotides: TGTGCCAGCAGCTTGGTTGGCGGCCCAGATACGCAGTATTTT.